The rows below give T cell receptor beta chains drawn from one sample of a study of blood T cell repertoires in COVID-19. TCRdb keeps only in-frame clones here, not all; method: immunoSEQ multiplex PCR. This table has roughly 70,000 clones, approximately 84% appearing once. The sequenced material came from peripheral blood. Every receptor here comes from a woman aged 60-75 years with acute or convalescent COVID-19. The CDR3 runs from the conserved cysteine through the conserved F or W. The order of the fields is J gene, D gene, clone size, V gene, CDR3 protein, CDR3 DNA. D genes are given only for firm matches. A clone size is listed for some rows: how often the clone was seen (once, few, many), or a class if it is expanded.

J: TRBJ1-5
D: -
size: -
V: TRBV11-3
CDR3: CASSLGGGQPQHF
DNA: TGTGCCAGCAGCTTAGGAGGAGGGCAGCCCCAGCATTTT

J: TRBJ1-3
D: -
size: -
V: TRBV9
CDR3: CASSVGGQTGSGNTIYF
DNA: TGTGCCAGCAGCGTAGGTGGACAGACCGGCTCTGGAAACACCATATATTTT

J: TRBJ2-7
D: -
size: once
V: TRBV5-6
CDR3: CASSLGGLNEQYF
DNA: TGTGCCAGCAGCTTGGGTGGGCTCAACGAGCAGTACTTC

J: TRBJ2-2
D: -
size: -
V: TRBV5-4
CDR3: CAVGRVGLNTGELFF
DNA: TGTGCCGTCGGAAGGGTGGGGCTCAACACCGGGGAGCTGTTTTTT

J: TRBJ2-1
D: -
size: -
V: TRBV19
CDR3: CASSPGSEQFF
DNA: TGTGCCAGTAGTCCCGGGAGTGAGCAGTTCTTC

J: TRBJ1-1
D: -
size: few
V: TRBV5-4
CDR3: CASSWTGTVDTEAFF
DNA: TGTGCCAGCAGCTGGACCGGGACTGTGGACACTGAAGCTTTCTTT

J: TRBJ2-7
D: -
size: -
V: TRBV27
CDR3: CASLQGSYEQYF
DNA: TGTGCCAGTCTTCAGGGAAGCTACGAGCAGTACTTC

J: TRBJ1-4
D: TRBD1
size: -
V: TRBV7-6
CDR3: CASSLAVRGQEKLFF
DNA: TGTGCCAGCAGCTTAGCCGTCAGGGGGCAGGAAAAACTGTTTTTT

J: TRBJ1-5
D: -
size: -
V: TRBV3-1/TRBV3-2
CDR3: CASSLMSEPPQHF
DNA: TGTGCCAGCAGCCTCATGTCCGAGCCCCCCCAGCATTTT

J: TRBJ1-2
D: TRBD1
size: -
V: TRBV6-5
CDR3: CASSYLWRETGVYTF
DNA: TGTGCCAGCAGTTATTTGTGGCGAGAGACAGGGGTCTACACCTTC

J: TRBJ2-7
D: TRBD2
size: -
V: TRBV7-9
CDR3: CASSPRGGLAGIYEQYF
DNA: TGTGCCAGCAGCCCCCGGGGGGGGCTAGCGGGGATTTACGAGCAGTACTTC

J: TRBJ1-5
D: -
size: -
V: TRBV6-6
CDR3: CASSYSRGSNQPQHF
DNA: TGTGCCAGCAGTTACTCGCGGGGGAGCAATCAGCCCCAGCATTTT

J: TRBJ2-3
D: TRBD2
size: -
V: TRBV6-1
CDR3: CASSEIAGGPIDTQYF
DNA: TGTGCCAGCAGTGAAATAGCGGGGGGGCCTATAGATACGCAGTATTTT

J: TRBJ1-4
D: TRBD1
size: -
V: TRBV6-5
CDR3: CASKSGTGSNEKLFF
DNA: TGTGCCAGCAAGTCCGGGACAGGCTCCAATGAAAAACTGTTTTTT

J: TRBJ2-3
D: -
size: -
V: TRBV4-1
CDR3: CASSQETAWDTQYF
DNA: TGCGCCAGCAGCCAAGAAACAGCTTGGGATACGCAGTATTTT

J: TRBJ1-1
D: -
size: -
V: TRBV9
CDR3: CASSPYAGNTEAFF
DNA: TGTGCCAGCAGCCCATATGCAGGGAACACTGAAGCTTTCTTT

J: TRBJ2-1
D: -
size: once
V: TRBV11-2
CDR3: CASSSAGSYNEQFF
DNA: TGTGCCAGCAGCTCGGCAGGATCCTACAATGAGCAGTTCTTC

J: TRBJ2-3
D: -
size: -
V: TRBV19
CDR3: CASSIRGADTQYF
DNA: TGTGCCAGTAGTATAAGGGGCGCAGATACGCAGTATTTT

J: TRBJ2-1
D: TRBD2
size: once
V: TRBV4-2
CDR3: CASSQERLAGAKRNNEQFF
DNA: TGTGCCAGCAGCCAAGAGAGACTAGCGGGGGCCAAGAGGAATAATGAGCAGTTCTTC

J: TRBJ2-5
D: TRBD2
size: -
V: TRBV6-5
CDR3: CASQRGGLETQYF
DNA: TGTGCCAGTCAGCGGGGGGGACTGGAGACCCAGTACTTC

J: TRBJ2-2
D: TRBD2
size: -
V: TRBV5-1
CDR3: CASRLGLADTGELFF
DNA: TGCGCCAGCAGACTGGGACTAGCTGACACCGGGGAGCTGTTTTTT

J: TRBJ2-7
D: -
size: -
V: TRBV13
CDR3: CASSSRFGRYYEQYF
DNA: TGTGCCAGCAGCTCGAGGTTTGGCCGGTACTACGAGCAGTACTTC

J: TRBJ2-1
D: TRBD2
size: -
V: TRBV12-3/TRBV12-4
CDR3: CASTLGGEQFF
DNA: TGTGCCAGCACCCTCGGGGGGGAGCAGTTCTTC

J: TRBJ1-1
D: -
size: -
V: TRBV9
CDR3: CASSRSNTEAFF
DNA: TGTGCCAGCAGCCGTTCCAACACTGAAGCTTTCTTT

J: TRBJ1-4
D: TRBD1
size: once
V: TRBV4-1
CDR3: CASSQGQGPAVEKLFF
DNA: TGCGCCAGCAGCCAAGGACAGGGACCCGCAGTCGAAAAACTGTTTTTT

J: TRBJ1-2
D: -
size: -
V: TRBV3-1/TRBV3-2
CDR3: CASSQVGAGEGYTF
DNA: TGTGCCAGCAGCCAAGTGGGGGCAGGGGAAGGCTACACCTTC

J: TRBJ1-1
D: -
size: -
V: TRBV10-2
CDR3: CASSDQGLGNTEAFF
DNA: TGCGCCAGCAGCGATCAGGGGCTAGGGAACACTGAAGCTTTCTTT

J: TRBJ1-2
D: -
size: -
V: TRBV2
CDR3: CASSEARQVYGYTF
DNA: TGTGCCAGCAGTGAAGCTCGACAGGTCTATGGCTACACCTTC

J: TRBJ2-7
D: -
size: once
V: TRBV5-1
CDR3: CASKQDRNAYEQYF
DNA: TGCGCCAGCAAACAGGACCGGAACGCCTACGAGCAGTACTTC

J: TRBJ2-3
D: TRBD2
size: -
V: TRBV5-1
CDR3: CASSFSGAEQATQYF
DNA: TGCGCCAGCAGCTTTAGCGGGGCAGAGCAGGCTACGCAGTATTTT

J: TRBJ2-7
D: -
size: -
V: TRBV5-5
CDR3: CASSLIFRAQGYEQYF
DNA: TGTGCCAGCAGCTTGATCTTCAGGGCCCAGGGCTACGAGCAGTACTTC

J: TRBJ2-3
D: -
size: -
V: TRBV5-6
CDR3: CASSSYQTSTDTQYF
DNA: TGTGCCAGCAGCTCTTACCAAACTAGCACAGATACGCAGTATTTT

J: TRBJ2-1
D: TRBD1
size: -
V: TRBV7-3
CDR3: CASSGQGLNEQFF
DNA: TGTGCCAGCAGCGGACAGGGTTTGAATGAGCAGTTCTTC

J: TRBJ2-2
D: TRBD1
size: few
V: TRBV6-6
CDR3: CASSDRGSGELFF
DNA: TGTGCCAGCAGTGACAGGGGGTCCGGGGAGCTGTTTTTT

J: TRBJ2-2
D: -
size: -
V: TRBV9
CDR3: CASSSEGGGPTGELFF
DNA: TGTGCCAGCAGCTCAGAAGGGGGGGGGCCCACCGGGGAGCTGTTTTTT

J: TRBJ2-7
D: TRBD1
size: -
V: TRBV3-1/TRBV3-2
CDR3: CASSHPTGGSYEQYF
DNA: TGTGCCAGCAGCCACCCGACAGGGGGCTCCTACGAGCAGTACTTC

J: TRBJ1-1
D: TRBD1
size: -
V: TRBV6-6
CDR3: CASSWDRATEAFF
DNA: TGTGCCAGCAGTTGGGACAGGGCGACTGAAGCTTTCTTT

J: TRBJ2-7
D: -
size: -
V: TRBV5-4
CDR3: CASSYGGAGVTYEQYF
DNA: TGTGCCAGCAGCTATGGCGGGGCAGGAGTCACCTACGAGCAGTACTTC

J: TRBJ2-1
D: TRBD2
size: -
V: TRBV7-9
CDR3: CASLLLAGGINEQFF
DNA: TGTGCCAGCCTTTTACTAGCGGGGGGAATAAATGAGCAGTTCTTC

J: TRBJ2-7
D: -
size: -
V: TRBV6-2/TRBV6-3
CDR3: CASSYSSQGGEQYF
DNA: TGTGCCAGCAGTTACTCGTCGCAGGGGGGCGAGCAGTACTTC

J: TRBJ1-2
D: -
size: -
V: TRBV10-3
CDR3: CATDTGRGANYGYTF
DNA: TGTGCCACTGATACGGGCCGGGGGGCTAACTATGGCTACACCTTC

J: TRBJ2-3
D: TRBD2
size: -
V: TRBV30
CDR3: CAYTYGGRADTQYF
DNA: TGTGCCTATACGTATGGGGGGAGGGCAGATACGCAGTATTTT

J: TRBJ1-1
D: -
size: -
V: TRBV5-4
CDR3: CASSPGETEAFF
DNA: TGTGCCAGCAGCCCCGGGGAGACTGAAGCTTTCTTT

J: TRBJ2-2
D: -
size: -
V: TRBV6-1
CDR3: CASSATGRGATTGELFF
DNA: TGTGCCAGCAGTGCGACAGGGCGCGGGGCGACCACCGGGGAGCTGTTTTTT

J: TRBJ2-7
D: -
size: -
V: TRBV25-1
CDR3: CASSEGLEQYF
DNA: TGTGCCAGCAGTGAAGGGCTCGAGCAGTACTTC

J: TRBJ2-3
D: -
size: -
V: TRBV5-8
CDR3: CASSSGSPSTDTQYF
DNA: TGTGCCAGCAGCTCGGGTTCGCCTAGCACAGATACGCAGTATTTT

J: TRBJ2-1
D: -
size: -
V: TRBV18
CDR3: CASSPELQGRYNEQFF
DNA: TGTGCCAGCTCACCAGAACTACAGGGACGCTACAATGAGCAGTTCTTC

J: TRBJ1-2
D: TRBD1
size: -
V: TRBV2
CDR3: CASSEEVGTGANYGYTF
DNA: TGTGCCAGCAGCGAGGAAGTTGGGACAGGGGCTAACTATGGCTACACCTTC

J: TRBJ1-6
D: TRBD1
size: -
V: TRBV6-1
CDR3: CASSDPGGHNSPLHF
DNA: TGTGCCAGCAGTGACCCAGGGGGGCATAATTCACCCCTCCACTTT